The present T cell receptor (beta chain) was sequenced within a study of CD8 T cells in Susac syndrome. General study points: An acknowledgment was made by the study that its TCR sequencing and HLA analysis involved relatively few individuals.

Per the germline V gene, CDR1 is GTSNPN and CDR2 is SVGIG (reference sequence). Trimming stripped 5 bases from V and 0 bases from J, with 5 bases between. This CDR3 spans 12 amino acids. An amount of RNA that ranged from roughly 0.45 to 1 ug was reverse transcribed with random hexamers. Coverage of TCR beta CDR3 amplification by immunoSEQ multiplex PCR extended to 54 Vbeta and 13 Jbeta. TCRdb passed the immunoSEQ multiplex PCR reads through MiXCR, listing each CDR3 protein once. The repertoire has 250,000 to 300,000 distinct CDR3 sequences, around 83% of them found once; the top ten carry 0.11%. TEMRA cells were FACS-enriched, unlike CD8+ and CD4+ T cells, which were negatively isolated. On this clonotype itself: Its antigen is currently unknown.

V usage is TRBV30 and J usage is TRBJ1-3, with D unclear. The sequenced sample was CD8+ T cells from PBMCs. The clonotype originates from a human donor with multiple sclerosis. The CDR3 protein is CAWWNSGNTIYF. The CDR3 coding sequence is TGTGCCTGGTGGAACTCTGGAAACACCATATATTTT.